The sequence of this T cell receptor (beta chain) was determined in a study of blood T cells in healthy people across ages. Whole-study context: The capture of about one barcoded beta molecule per two T cells was achieved by template switching.

The germline CDR1 and CDR2 sequences are SGHTA and FQGNSA. The CDR3 contains 16 residues. Losses at the gene ends were 1 base for V and 7 bases for J; bases not matched to a gene: 7. A J-beta primer mix and a sample-barcoded 5' primer were used in a second PCR of about 6 to 12 cycles. Each cDNA molecule was tagged by a template-switch adaptor that had 12 random nucleotides. TCRdb reanalysed the 5' RACE reads using MiXCR and keeps one entry per CDR3 protein. The table lists fewer than 700,000 distinct CDR3 sequences, around 48% of them singletons. Sequenced: blood. The chain joins TRBV7-2 to TRBJ2-7; TRBD2 aligns across 13 bases. The clonotype was recovered from a man older than 75 in good health. CDR3 nucleotides: TGTGCCAGCAGCTTAGAGGGGGGACTAGCGGGATCTGAGCAGTACTTC. Amino acid sequence: CASSLEGGLAGSEQYF.